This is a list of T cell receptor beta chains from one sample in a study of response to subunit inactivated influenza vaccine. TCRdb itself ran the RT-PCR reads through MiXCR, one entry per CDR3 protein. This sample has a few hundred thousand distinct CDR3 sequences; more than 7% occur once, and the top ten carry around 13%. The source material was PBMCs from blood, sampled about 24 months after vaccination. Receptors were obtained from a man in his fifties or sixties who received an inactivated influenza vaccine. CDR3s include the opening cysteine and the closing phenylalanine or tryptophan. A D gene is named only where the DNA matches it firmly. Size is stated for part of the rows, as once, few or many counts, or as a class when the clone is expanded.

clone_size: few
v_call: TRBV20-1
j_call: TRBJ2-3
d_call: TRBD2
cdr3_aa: CSASWRGGRTDTQYF
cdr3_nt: TGCAGTGCTAGTTGGCGGGGGGGCCGCACAGATACGCAGTATTTT

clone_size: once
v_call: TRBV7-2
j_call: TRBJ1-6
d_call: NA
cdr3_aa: CASSQGQKNSPPHF
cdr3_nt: TGTGCCAGCAGCCAAGGGCAGAAGAATTCACCCCCCCACTTT

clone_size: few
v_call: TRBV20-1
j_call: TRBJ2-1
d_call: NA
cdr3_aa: CSARSLTGSYNEQFF
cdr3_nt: TGCAGTGCTAGAAGTCTCACCGGCTCCTACAATGAGCAGTTCTTC

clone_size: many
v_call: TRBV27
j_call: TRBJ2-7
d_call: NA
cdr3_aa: CASSWEGARRNEQYF
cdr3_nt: TGTGCCAGCAGTTGGGAGGGGGCGCGTAGGAACGAGCAGTACTTC

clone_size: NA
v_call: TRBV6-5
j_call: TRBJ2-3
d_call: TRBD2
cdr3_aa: CASSYLAGGVTDTQYF
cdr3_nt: TGTGCCAGCAGTTATTTGGCGGGAGGGGTGACAGATACGCAGTATTTT

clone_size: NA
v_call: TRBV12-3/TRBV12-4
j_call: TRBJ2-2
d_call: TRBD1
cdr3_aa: CASSFQGVRTGELFF
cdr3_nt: TGTGCCAGCAGTTTTCAGGGGGTTCGCACCGGGGAGCTGTTTTTT

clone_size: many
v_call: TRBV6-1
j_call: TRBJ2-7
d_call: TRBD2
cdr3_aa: CASASGRKGYEQYF
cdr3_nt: TGTGCCAGCGCTAGCGGGCGAAAAGGTTACGAGCAGTACTTC

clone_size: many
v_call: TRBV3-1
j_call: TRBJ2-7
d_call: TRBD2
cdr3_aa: CASSHLSSGQSYEQYF
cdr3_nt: TGTGCCAGCAGCCATCTCTCTAGCGGGCAATCCTACGAGCAGTACTTC

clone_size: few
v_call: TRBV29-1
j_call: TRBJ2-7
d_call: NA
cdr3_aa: CSVRERGEYEQYF
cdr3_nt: TGCAGCGTACGGGAAAGGGGCGAGTACGAGCAGTACTTC

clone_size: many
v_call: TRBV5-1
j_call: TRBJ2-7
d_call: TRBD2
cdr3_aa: CASSITSGRSYEQYF
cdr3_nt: TGCGCCAGCAGCATAACTAGCGGGCGCTCCTACGAGCAGTACTTC

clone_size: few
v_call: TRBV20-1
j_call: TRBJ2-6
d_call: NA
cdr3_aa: CSATRDSGANVLTF
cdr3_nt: TGCAGTGCGACCAGGGATTCGGGGGCCAACGTCCTGACTTTC

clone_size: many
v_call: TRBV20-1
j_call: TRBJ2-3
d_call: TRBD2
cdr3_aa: CSARTASGRTDTQYF
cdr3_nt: TGCAGTGCTAGAACGGCTAGCGGTCGCACAGATACGCAGTATTTT

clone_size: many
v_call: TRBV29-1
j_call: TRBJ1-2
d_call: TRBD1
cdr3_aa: CSDRQGSYGYTF
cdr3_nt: TGCAGCGACCGACAGGGGAGCTATGGCTACACCTTC

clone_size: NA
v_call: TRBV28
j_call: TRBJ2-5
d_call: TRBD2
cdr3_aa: CASSFTLGLAGGQGETQYF
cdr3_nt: TGTGCCAGCAGTTTCACCCTGGGACTAGCGGGGGGGCAGGGAGAGACCCAGTACTTC

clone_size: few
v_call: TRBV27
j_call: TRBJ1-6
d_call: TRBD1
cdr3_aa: CASSWGQVSPLHF
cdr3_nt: TGTGCCAGCAGCTGGGGACAGGTTTCACCCCTCCACTTT

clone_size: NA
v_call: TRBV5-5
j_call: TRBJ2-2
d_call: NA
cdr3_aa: CASSLEHGGELFF
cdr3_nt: TGTGCCAGCAGCTTGGAACACGGCGGGGAGCTGTTTTTT

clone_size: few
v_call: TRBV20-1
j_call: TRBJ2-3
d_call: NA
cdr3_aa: CSARAPSTDTQYF
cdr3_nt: TGCAGTGCTAGAGCCCCTAGCACAGATACGCAGTATTTT

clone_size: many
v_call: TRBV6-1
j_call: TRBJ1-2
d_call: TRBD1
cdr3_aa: CASSPTGTNYGYTF
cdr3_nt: TGTGCCAGCAGCCCGACAGGGACAAACTATGGCTACACCTTC

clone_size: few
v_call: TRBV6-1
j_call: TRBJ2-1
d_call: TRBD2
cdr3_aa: CASSETSGGISEQFF
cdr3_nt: TGTGCCAGCAGTGAGACTAGCGGGGGAATAAGTGAGCAGTTCTTC

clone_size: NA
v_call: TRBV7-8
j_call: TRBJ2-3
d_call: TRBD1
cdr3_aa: CASSAGTGKVTDTQYF
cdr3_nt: TGTGCCAGCAGCGCCGGGACAGGGAAGGTCACAGATACGCAGTATTTT

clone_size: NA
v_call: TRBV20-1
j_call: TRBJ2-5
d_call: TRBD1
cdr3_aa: CSTQPTGEETQYF
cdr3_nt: TGCAGTACCCAACCGACAGGGGAAGAGACCCAGTACTTC

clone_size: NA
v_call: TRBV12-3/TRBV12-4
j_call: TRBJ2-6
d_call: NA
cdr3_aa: CASMRGLSGANVLTF
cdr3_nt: TGTGCCAGCATGCGGGGCCTCTCTGGGGCCAACGTCCTGACTTTC

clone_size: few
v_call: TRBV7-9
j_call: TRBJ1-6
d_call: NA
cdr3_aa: CASSGGRTYNSPLHF
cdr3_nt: TGTGCCAGCAGTGGAGGACGGACCTATAATTCACCCCTCCACTTT